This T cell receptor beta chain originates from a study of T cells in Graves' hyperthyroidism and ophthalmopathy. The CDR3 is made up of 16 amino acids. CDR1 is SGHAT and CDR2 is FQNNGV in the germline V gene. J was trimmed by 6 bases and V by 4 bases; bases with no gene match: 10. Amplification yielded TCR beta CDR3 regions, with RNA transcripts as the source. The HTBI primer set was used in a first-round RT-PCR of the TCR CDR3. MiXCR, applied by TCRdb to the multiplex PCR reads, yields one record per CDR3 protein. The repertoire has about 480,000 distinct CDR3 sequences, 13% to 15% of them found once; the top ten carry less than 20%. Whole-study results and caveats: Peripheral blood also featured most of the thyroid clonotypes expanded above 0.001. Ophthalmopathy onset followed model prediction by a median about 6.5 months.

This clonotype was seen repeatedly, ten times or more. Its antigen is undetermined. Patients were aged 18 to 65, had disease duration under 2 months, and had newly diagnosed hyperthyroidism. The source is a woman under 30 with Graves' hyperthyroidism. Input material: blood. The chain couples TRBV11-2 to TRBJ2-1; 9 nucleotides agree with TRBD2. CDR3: CASSSTGTSSRNEQFF. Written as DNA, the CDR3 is TGTGCCAGCAGCTCGACAGGGACTAGCTCCCGCAATGAGCAGTTCTTC.